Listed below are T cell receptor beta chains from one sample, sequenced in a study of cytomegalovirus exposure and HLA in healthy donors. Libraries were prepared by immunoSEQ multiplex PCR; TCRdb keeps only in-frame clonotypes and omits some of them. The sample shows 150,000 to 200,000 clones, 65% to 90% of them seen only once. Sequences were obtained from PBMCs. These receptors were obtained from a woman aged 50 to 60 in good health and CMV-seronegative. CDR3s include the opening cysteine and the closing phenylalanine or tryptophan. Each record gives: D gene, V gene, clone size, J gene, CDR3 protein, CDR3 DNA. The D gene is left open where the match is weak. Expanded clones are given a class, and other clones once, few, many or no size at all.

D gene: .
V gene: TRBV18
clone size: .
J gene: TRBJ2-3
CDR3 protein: CASSPQGFEDTQYF
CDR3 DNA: TGTGCCAGCTCACCCCAGGGTTTCGAAGATACGCAGTATTTT

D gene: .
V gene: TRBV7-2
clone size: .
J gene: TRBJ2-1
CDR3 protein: CASSLASDEQFF
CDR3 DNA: TGTGCCAGCAGCTTAGCTTCTGATGAGCAGTTCTTC

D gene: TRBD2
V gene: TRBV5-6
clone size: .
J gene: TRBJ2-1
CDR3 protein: CASIYWTSYGEQFF
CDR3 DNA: TGTGCCAGCATTTACTGGACTAGCTATGGTGAGCAGTTCTTC

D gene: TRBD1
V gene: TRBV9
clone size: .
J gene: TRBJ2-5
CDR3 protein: CASSSRTGGQETQYF
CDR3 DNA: TGTGCCAGCAGCTCCAGGACAGGCGGACAAGAGACCCAGTACTTC

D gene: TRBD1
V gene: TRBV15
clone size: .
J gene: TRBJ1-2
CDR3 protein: CATTGTGGIHYGYTF
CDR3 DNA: TGTGCCACCACCGGGACAGGGGGAATACACTATGGCTACACCTTC

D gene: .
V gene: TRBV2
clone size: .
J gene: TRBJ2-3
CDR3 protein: CASSRDSTTADTQYF
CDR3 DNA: TGTGCCAGCAGCCGGGACTCGACTACCGCAGATACGCAGTATTTT

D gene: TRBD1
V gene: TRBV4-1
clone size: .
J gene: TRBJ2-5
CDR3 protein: CASSRGDSHQETQYF
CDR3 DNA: TGCGCCAGCAGTCGAGGGGACAGCCACCAAGAGACCCAGTACTTC

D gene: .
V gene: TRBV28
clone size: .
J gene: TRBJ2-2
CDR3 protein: CASSLGGFVSTGELFF
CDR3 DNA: TGTGCCAGCAGTTTAGGGGGGTTCGTGAGCACCGGGGAGCTGTTTTTT

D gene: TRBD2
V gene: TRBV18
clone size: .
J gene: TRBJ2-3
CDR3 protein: CASSPPNRDYPTDTQYF
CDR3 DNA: TGTGCCAGCTCACCACCCAACCGGGACTACCCCACAGATACGCAGTATTTT

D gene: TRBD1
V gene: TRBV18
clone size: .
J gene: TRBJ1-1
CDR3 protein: CASSLGTANTEAFF
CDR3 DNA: TGTGCCAGCTCACTCGGGACAGCGAACACTGAAGCTTTCTTT

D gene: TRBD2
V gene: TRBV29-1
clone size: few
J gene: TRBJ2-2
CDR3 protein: CSGKSGGGDTGELFF
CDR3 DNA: TGCAGCGGGAAATCGGGGGGGGGAGATACCGGGGAGCTGTTTTTT

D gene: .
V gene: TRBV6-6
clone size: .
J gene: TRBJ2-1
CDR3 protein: CASSYSRARGEQFF
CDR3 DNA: TGTGCCAGCAGTTACTCGAGAGCTAGGGGTGAGCAGTTCTTC

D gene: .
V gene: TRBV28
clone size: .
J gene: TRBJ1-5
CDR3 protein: CASSLGRGNQPQHF
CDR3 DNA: TGTGCCAGCAGCCTCGGCCGGGGAAATCAGCCCCAGCATTTT

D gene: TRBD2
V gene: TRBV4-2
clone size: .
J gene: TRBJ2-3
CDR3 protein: CASSLAGVRDTQYF
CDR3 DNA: TGTGCCAGCAGCCTCGCGGGAGTGAGAGATACGCAGTATTTT

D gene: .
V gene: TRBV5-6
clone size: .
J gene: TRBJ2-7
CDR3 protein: CASSLGRGLEQYF
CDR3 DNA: TGTGCCAGCAGCTTGGGACGCGGCCTCGAGCAGTACTTC

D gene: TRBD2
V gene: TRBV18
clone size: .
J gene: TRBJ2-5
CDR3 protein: CASISGIQETQYF
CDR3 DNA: TGTGCCAGCATTAGCGGGATCCAAGAGACCCAGTACTTC

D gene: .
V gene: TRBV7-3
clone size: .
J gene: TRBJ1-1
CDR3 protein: CASSLIGGTEAFF
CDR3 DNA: TGTGCCAGCAGCTTAATAGGGGGCACTGAAGCTTTCTTT

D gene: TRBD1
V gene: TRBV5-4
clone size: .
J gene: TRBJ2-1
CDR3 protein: CASSTGTGNYNEQFF
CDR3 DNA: TGTGCCAGCAGCACCGGGACAGGGAACTACAATGAGCAGTTCTTC

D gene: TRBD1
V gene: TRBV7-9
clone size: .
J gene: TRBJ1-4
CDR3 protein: CASSLSGQGREKLFF
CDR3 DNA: TGTGCCAGCAGCCTATCGGGACAGGGGCGTGAAAAACTGTTTTTT

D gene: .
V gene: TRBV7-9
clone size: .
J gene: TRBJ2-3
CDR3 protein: CASSPVSDTQYF
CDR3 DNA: TGTGCCAGCAGCCCAGTGTCGGATACGCAGTATTTT

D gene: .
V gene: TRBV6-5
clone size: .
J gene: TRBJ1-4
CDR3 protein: CASSPAGSTNEKLFF
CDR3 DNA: TGTGCCAGCAGCCCCGCAGGATCAACTAATGAAAAACTGTTTTTT

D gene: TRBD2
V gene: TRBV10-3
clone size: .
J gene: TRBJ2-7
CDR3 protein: CAISDETSGYEQYF
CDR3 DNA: TGTGCCATCAGTGACGAGACTAGCGGTTACGAGCAGTACTTC

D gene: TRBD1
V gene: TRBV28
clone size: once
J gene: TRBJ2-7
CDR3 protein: CASTTGGPYEQYF
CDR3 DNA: TGTGCCAGCACCACAGGGGGCCCCTACGAGCAGTACTTC

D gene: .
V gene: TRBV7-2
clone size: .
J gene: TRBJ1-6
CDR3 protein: CASSLASQNSPLHF
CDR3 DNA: TGTGCCAGCAGCTTAGCGAGCCAAAATTCACCCCTCCACTTT

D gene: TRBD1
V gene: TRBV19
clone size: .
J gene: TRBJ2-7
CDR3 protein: CASSMRTGTGAEQYF
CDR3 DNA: TGTGCCAGTAGTATGCGGACCGGGACAGGGGCCGAGCAGTACTTC

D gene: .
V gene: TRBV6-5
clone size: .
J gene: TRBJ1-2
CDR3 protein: CASSYGSGLNTF
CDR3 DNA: TGTGCCAGCAGTTATGGTTCAGGACTCAACACCTTC

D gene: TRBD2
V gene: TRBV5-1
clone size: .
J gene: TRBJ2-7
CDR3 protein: CASSLVRASGNYEQYF
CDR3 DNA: TGCGCCAGCAGCTTGGTCAGGGCTAGCGGGAACTACGAGCAGTACTTC

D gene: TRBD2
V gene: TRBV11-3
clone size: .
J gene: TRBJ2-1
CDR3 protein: CASSLGFGTSGRAAGDEQFF
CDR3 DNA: TGTGCCAGCAGCTTAGGGTTCGGGACTAGCGGGAGGGCCGCGGGGGATGAGCAGTTCTTC

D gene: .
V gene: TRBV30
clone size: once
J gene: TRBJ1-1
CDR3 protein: CAWTGAALTEAFF
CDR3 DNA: TGTGCCTGGACAGGGGCCGCCCTCACTGAAGCTTTCTTT

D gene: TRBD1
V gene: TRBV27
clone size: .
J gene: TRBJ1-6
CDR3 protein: CASSLMRGPNSPLHF
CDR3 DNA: TGTGCCAGCAGTTTAATGAGGGGGCCGAATTCACCCCTCCACTTT

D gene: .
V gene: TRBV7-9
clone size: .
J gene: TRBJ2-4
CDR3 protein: CASSLTGPAGNIQYF
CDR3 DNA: TGTGCCAGCAGCTTAACAGGTCCGGCCGGAAACATTCAGTACTTC

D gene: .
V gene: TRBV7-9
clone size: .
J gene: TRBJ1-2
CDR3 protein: CSSRERGYGYTF
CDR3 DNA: TGTTCCAGCAGGGAAAGAGGATATGGCTACACCTTC

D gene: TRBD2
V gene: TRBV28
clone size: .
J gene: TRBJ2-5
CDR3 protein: CASSLRLATTQGTQYF
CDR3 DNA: TGTGCCAGCAGTTTGAGACTAGCGACAACACAGGGGACCCAGTACTTC

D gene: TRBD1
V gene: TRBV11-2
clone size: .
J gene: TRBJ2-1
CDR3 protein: CASRGSGQHNEQFF
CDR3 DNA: TGTGCCAGCAGAGGGTCGGGACAGCACAATGAGCAGTTCTTC

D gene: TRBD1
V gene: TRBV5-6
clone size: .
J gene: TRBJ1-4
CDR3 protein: CASSRTGPPSELFF
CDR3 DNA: TGTGCCAGCAGCCGGACAGGTCCCCCCTCGGAACTGTTTTTT

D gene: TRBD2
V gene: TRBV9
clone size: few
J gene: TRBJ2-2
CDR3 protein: CASSPRDYPNTGELFF
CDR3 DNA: TGTGCCAGCAGCCCGCGGGACTACCCAAACACCGGGGAGCTGTTTTTT

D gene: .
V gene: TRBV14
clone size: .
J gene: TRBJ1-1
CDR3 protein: CASSQQWNTEAFF
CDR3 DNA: TGTGCCAGCAGCCAACAGTGGAACACTGAAGCTTTCTTT

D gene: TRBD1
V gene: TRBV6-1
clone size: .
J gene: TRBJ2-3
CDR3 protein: CASSSNRGPTDTQYF
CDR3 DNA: TGTGCCAGCAGTTCCAACAGGGGGCCCACAGATACGCAGTATTTT

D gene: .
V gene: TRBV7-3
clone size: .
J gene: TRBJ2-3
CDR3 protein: CASSLRLASTDTQYF
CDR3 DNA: TGTGCCAGCAGCTTAAGGCTAGCGAGCACAGATACGCAGTATTTT

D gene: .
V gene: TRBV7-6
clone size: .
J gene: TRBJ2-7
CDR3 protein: CASSLKTAYEQYF
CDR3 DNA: TGTGCCAGCAGCTTAAAGACAGCCTACGAGCAGTACTTC

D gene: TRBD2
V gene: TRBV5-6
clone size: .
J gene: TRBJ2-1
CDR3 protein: CASSLVASGSSYNEQFF
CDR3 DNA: TGTGCCAGCAGCTTGGTGGCTAGCGGAAGCTCCTACAATGAGCAGTTCTTC

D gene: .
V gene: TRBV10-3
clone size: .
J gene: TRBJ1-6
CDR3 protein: CAINQGENSPLHF
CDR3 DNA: TGTGCCATCAATCAGGGTGAGAATTCACCCCTCCACTTT

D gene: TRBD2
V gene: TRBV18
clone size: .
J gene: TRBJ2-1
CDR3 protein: CASSGPLAGGPANEQFF
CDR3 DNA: TGTGCCAGCTCAGGCCCCCTAGCGGGAGGGCCAGCCAATGAGCAGTTCTTC

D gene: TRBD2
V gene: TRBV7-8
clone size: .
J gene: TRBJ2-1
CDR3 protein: CASRFKRREGLDNEQFF
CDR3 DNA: TGTGCCAGCAGATTTAAGCGGCGGGAGGGCCTCGACAATGAGCAGTTCTTC

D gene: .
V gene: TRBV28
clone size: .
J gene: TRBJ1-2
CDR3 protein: CASSSLGPNAYGYTF
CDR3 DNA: TGTGCCAGCAGTTCCCTAGGCCCAAACGCCTATGGCTACACCTTC

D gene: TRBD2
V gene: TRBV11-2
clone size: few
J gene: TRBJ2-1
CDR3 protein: CASSPTSGTYNEQFF
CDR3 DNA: TGTGCCAGCAGCCCGACTAGCGGGACTTACAATGAGCAGTTCTTC

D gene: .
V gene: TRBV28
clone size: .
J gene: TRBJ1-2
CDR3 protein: CASSSPGGVSYGYTF
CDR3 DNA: TGTGCCAGCAGTTCCCCTGGGGGCGTCTCCTATGGCTACACCTTC